Shown below are 18 T cell receptor beta chains from a single sample sequenced in a study of shared clonotypes between healthy human individuals. Assay used: immunoSEQ multiplex PCR; TCRdb lists only in-frame clones, some missing. The table records some 2.3 million clones, approximately 93% of them present only once. Sequenced sample: naive CD4+ T cells from PBMCs. Subset noted: CD45RA+ positively selected. The receptor source for this set is a man between 18 and 29 years old in good health. Some clones in this sample may be carry-over from other donors' samples.

This clone appeared once. The rearrangement uses TRBV27 and TRBJ1-5, with D unresolved. V lost 7 bases and J lost 0, with 13 bases in between. CDR1 is MNHEY and CDR2 is SMNVEV in the germline V gene (reference sequence). The length of the CDR3 is 15 residues. The CDR3 loop is CASIRNRVSNQPQHF. The CDR3 nucleotides read TGTGCCAGCATTAGAAACAGAGTTAGCAATCAGCCCCAGCATTTT.

This clone was seen only once. This chain joins TRBV5-1 and TRBJ1-2; D possibly corresponds to TRBD1 (5 bases). The CDR3 runs 14 residues. From germline, CDR1 is SGHRS and CDR2 YFSETQ. V shed 3 bases and J shed 8 bases, with 17 bases lying between them. The DNA for the CDR3 is TGCGCCAGCAGCTCCCAGGGAATTGGAGAGGGCTACACCTTC. Translation: CASSSQGIGEGYTF. Based on the CDR3 plus reference TRBV5-1 and TRBJ1-2, the full variable domain is KAGVTQTPRYLIKTRGQQVTLSCSPISGHRSVSWYQQTPGQGLQFLFEYFSETQRNKGNFPGRFSGRQFSNSRSEMNVSTLELGDSALYLCASSSQGIGEGYTFGSGTRLTVV.

The rearrangement links TRBV5-6 to TRBJ2-3; D gene unclear. V was shortened by 2 bases and J by 7 bases, with 5 bases between the two germline ends. The CDR3 runs 11 residues. CDR1 and CDR2 from the germline V gene are SGHDT and YYEEEE. In DNA form, the CDR3 reads TGTGCCAGCAGCTTAGCTAATACGCAGTATTTT. This encodes CASSLANTQYF.

The chain employs TRBV27 and TRBJ1-5, with a weak D call TRBD1 (6 bases). Trimming removed 6 bases at V and 12 bases at J, with 21 bases between. The CDR3 extends over 14 amino acids. Germline CDR1 and CDR2: MNHEY and SMNVEV (reference sequence). Here the CDR3 reads CASSLNRDNDLQHF. For the CDR3, the DNA is TGTGCCAGCAGCCTGAACAGGGATAACGATCTCCAGCATTTT.

This chain joins TRBV20-1 and TRBJ1-4; D is undetermined. The V gene's germline CDR1 is DFQATT and CDR2 SNEGSKA (reference sequence). CDR3 length equals 10 residues. Trimming took 6 bases from V and 8 from J, leaving 7 bases between them. The CDR3 nucleotides are TGCAGTGCCCTCCGGGAAAAACTGTTTTTT. This encodes CSALREKLFF.

This clone was counted once. The chain uses TRBV9 and TRBJ2-7, with D uncertain. Germline values: CDR1 SGDLS, CDR2 YYNGEE. The CDR3 length is 16 residues. V gave up 0 bases and J gave up 5 bases, with 18 bases separating them. The CDR3 reads CASSVDGRQPWDEQYF. DNA for the CDR3: TGTGCCAGCAGCGTAGATGGGCGGCAGCCGTGGGACGAGCAGTACTTC.

The chain carries TRBV18 and TRBJ2-2; no clear D gene. CDR3 length equals 16 residues. Germline lookup yields CDR1 KGHSH and CDR2 LQKENI. Trimming stripped 0 bases from V and 6 bases from J, with 14 bases between. The CDR3 loop is CASSPPYTVVPGELFF. The CDR3 DNA sequence: TGTGCCAGCTCACCACCTTACACGGTAGTTCCCGGGGAGCTGTTTTTT. The full variable domain, with the rest looked up from reference TRBV18 and TRBJ2-2, is NAGVMQNPRHLVRRRGQEARLRCSPMKGHSHVYWYRQLPEEGLKFMVYLQKENIIDESGMPKERFSAEFPKEGPSILRIQQVVRGDSAAYFCASSPPYTVVPGELFFGEGSRLTVL.

The J gene is TRBJ1-5, the V gene TRBV25-1; D gene ambiguous. The ends were cut back, 3 bases at V and 4 bases at J, with 7 bases in the middle. Germline V lookup: CDR1 MGHDK, CDR2 SYGVNS. The CDR3 extends over 13 amino acids. The CDR3 region is CASSDYGNQPQHF. The CDR3 nucleotides are TGTGCCAGCAGTGACTACGGAAATCAGCCCCAGCATTTT. Full variable domain (outside the CDR3, taken from reference TRBV25-1 and TRBJ1-5): EADIYQTPRYLVIGTGKKITLECSQTMGHDKMYWYQQDPGMELHLIHYSYGVNSTEKGDLSSESTVSRIRTEHFPLTLESARPSHTSQYLCASSDYGNQPQHFGDGTRLSIL.

This chain links TRBV11-1 with TRBJ2-1; 7 bases map to TRBD2. This CDR3 spans 17 amino acids. The germline V gene encodes CDR1 SGHAT and CDR2 FQDESV (reference sequence). With V trimmed by 2 bases and J by 4 bases, 11 bases remained unmatched. CDR3 DNA sequence: TGTGCCAGCAGCTTAACCCCGTCAGCGGGATTTTACAATGAGCAGTTCTTC. Translated: CASSLTPSAGFYNEQFF.

The V and J genes are TRBV28 and TRBJ2-5; 10 nucleotides match TRBD1. The length of the CDR3 is 13 residues. CDR1 is MDHEN, CDR2 SYDVKM, per germline. V dropped 7 bases and J dropped 5; count of bases not matched to a gene: 4. The CDR3: CASTRQGAETQYF. The CDR3 DNA reads as TGTGCCAGCACTCGACAGGGGGCGGAGACCCAGTACTTC.

The chain links TRBV5-1 to TRBJ1-1; 10 bases fit TRBD1. The CDR3 has 14 residues. Trimming cost V 3 bases and J 1 base; bases outside gene matches: 0. The germline V gene encodes CDR1 SGHRS and CDR2 YFSETQ. In nucleotides, the CDR3 is TGCGCCAGCAGCTGGGACAGGGGGAACACTGAAGCTTTCTTT. This codes for CASSWDRGNTEAFF.

This sequence joins TRBV10-2 and TRBJ2-7; tentatively, D is TRBD2 (5 bases). Germline loops: CDR1 WSHSY, CDR2 SAAADI. CDR3 length: 14 residues. V gave up 1 base and J gave up 3 bases, with 10 bases separating them. The CDR3: CASSELRGVYEQYF. The CDR3 nucleotides read TGCGCCAGCAGTGAGTTACGGGGAGTCTACGAGCAGTACTTC.

The J gene is TRBJ2-3, the V gene TRBV6-1; TRBD2 is a possible D gene (6 bases). Trimming removed 5 bases at V and 0 bases at J, with 9 bases between. This CDR3 comprises 14 residues. Germline V lookup: CDR1 MNHNS, CDR2 SASEGT. As DNA, the CDR3 is TGTGCCAGCAGTTATAGCGGTAGCACAGATACGCAGTATTTT. This translates into CASSYSGSTDTQYF.

The chain joins TRBV4-2 to TRBJ1-3, with 7 bases matching TRBD1. Germline V gene data show CDR1 as LGHNA and CDR2 as YNFKEQ. Trimming at V came to 2 bases and at J to 2 bases, leaving 9 bases not matched to a gene. This CDR3 has 17 amino acids. The DNA for the CDR3 is TGTGCCAGCAGCCAACACACGGACAGGAGACCTGGAAACACCATATATTTT. Its translation is CASSQHTDRRPGNTIYF.

The chain has TRBV18 and TRBJ1-1, with D unclear. The length of the CDR3 is 13 residues. The V end was cut by 3 bases, the J end by 5 bases, with 10 bases between. Germline V CDR1 and CDR2: KGHSH, LQKENI. The CDR3 protein is CASSPRERTEAFF. In DNA form, the CDR3 reads TGTGCCAGCTCACCCCGGGAACGGACTGAAGCTTTCTTT.

This clone has just one count. The CDR3 DNA reads as TGCGCCAGCAGGCCCGGGACTAGCGGGAGCGGTGAGCAGTTCTTC. Amino acid sequence: CASRPGTSGSGEQFF. This rearrangement joins TRBV5-1 to TRBJ2-1; TRBD2 agrees at 14 bases. This CDR3 region has 15 residues. Germline CDR1 SGHRS, CDR2 YFSETQ. V was pared by 5 bases and J by 9 bases, with 7 bases of the junction left unmatched. The full variable domain, rest sourced from reference TRBV5-1 and TRBJ2-1, is KAGVTQTPRYLIKTRGQQVTLSCSPISGHRSVSWYQQTPGQGLQFLFEYFSETQRNKGNFPGRFSGRQFSNSRSEMNVSTLELGDSALYLCASRPGTSGSGEQFFGPGTRLTVL.

The chain employs TRBV5-1 and TRBJ1-1; D unresolved. Deletions cut 4 bases from V and 3 bases from J, with 13 bases between. Per germline, CDR1 SGHRS and CDR2 YFSETQ. The CDR3 contains 14 residues. CDR3 amino acids: CASSRGLEDTEAFF. In nucleotides, the CDR3 is TGCGCCAGCAGCCGTGGGCTGGAGGACACTGAAGCTTTCTTT.

This chain links TRBV7-3 with TRBJ2-7; 8 positions agree with TRBD2. Germline assignment: CDR1 SGHTA and CDR2 FQGTGA. The CDR3 spans 15 residues. V lost 5 bases to trimming and J lost 0 bases; unmatched junction nucleotides: 6. Written as DNA, the CDR3 is TGTGCCAGCAGCAATATGGCGGGAGGCTCCTACGAGCAGTACTTC. Amino acids: CASSNMAGGSYEQYF.